This T cell receptor beta chain was captured in a study of control samples from healthy donors and cancer patients. Points on this clone: This specimen includes other DNA sequences encoding the same CDR3.

V dropped 0 bases and J dropped 7 bases, with 10 bases sitting between them. Germline-derived CDR1 and CDR2 are SGHRS and YFSETQ. The CDR3 runs 14 residues. Generated by immunoSEQ multiplex PCR, the TCRdb table keeps only in-frame clones and is missing some. The sample has about 26,000 clones; about 81% are singletons. The sample consisted of PBMCs. The chain combines TRBV5-1 with TRBJ1-4; possible D gene TRBD1, 5 bases. The sequence was collected from a man between 60 and 75 years old with colorectal cancer. CDR3 sequence (DNA): TGCGCCAGCAGCTTGGGGCAGGGAGGTGAAAAACTGTTTTTT. This translates into CASSLGQGGEKLFF.